This TCR beta chain stems from a study of T cell changes during pregnancy in multiple sclerosis. Assay: immunoSEQ multiplex PCR; the TCRdb copy retains only in-frame clones and omits some. The table lists approximately 97,000 clones, 91% of them singletons. V lost 3 bases, J lost 8 bases, and 9 bases stayed unmatched. Germline CDR1 LNHNV, CDR2 YYDKDF (reference sequence). The CDR3 covers 16 residues. The origin of this receptor is a female donor in good health, enrolled as a control in a pregnancy study. The sequencing here drew on peripheral blood, taken after pregnancy. The V and J genes are TRBV15 and TRBJ2-1; 11 positions agree with TRBD2. The CDR3 reads CATSSPGLAVSHEQFF. In nucleotides, the CDR3 is TGTGCCACCAGCAGCCCGGGACTAGCGGTTTCCCATGAGCAGTTCTTC.